The 10 T cell receptor beta chains below all came from one sample that was sequenced in a study of CD8 T cells in ankylosing spondylitis. TCRdb recomputed calls from the 5' RACE reads with MiXCR, one row per CDR3 protein. Of roughly 240,000 distinct CDR3 sequences detected, under 35% appear once; the ten largest clones hold roughly 4%. The sequenced material came from blood, either unsorted or a sorted T cell fraction (not recorded which). These receptors were taken from a male donor with ankylosing spondylitis or in good health (not recorded which).

The rearrangement uses TRBV24-1 and TRBJ2-1; perhaps TRBD2 as D (5 bases). The CDR3 is 13 residues long. The ends were cut back, 6 bases at V and 2 bases at J, with 7 bases in the middle. The germline CDR1 and CDR2 sequences are KGHDR and SFDVKD. This CDR3 is CATSSGTYNEQFF. The CDR3 nucleotides read TGTGCCACCAGTTCCGGGACCTACAATGAGCAGTTCTTC.

There are a few counts of this clonotype. The rearrangement joins TRBV3-1 to TRBJ2-1; possibly TRBD2 for D (5 bases). The CDR3 runs to 13 residues. Germline V gives CDR1 LGHDT, CDR2 YNNKEL (reference sequence). V was trimmed by 5 bases and J by 7 bases, leaving 12 bases between them. CDR3 DNA: TGTGCCAGCAGCTACGGGGATGTAAATGAGCAGTTCTTC. It specifies CASSYGDVNEQFF.

The CDR3 region is CSAKTAGGFSNQPQHF. CDR3 nucleotide sequence: TGCAGTGCCAAGACGGCAGGGGGTTTCAGCAATCAGCCCCAGCATTTT. The V and J genes are TRBV20-1 and TRBJ1-5, with TRBD1 matching 7 bases. The germline CDR1 and CDR2 sequences are DFQATT and SNEGSKA (reference sequence). V trimming: 6 bases; J trimming: 1 base; junction bases outside the gene matches: 12. The CDR3 contains 16 residues.

The table lists this clonotype with many counts. The J gene is TRBJ2-1, the V gene TRBV7-6; D may be TRBD1 (6 bases). V lost 4 bases to trimming and J lost 3 bases, with 19 bases between them. The CDR3 totals 17 residues. Germline V CDR1 and CDR2: SGHVS, FNYEAQ. The CDR3 region is CASSSQLRDTSYNEQFF. As DNA, the CDR3 is TGTGCCAGCAGCTCTCAACTCCGGGACACAAGCTACAATGAGCAGTTCTTC.

This chain connects TRBV5-1 to TRBJ2-5; D ambiguous. Deletions cut 5 bases from V and 2 bases from J, with 13 bases between. CDR1 is SGHRS and CDR2 is YFSETQ in the germline V gene. The length of the CDR3 is 14 residues. CDR3 sequence reads: CASRAEVTQETQYF. The CDR3 DNA reads TGCGCCAGCAGAGCTGAAGTGACACAAGAGACCCAGTACTTC. Full variable domain (remainder filled in from reference TRBV5-1 and TRBJ2-5): KAGVTQTPRYLIKTRGQQVTLSCSPISGHRSVSWYQQTPGQGLQFLFEYFSETQRNKGNFPGRFSGRQFSNSRSEMNVSTLELGDSALYLCASRAEVTQETQYFGPGTRLLVL.

This clonotype was recorded only once. This chain uses TRBV12-3 or TRBV12-4 with TRBJ2-5; D is perhaps TRBD2 (5 bases). The CDR3 length is 14 residues. Trimming left V 8 bases short and J 7 bases short, with 20 bases between. The CDR3 DNA sequence: TGTGCCAGCGAGGGTTGGGCCGATCGGGGGACCCAGTACTTC. This translates into CASEGWADRGTQYF.

This rearrangement joins TRBV7-2 to TRBJ1-2; D is unclear. The CDR3 totals 15 residues. Per germline, CDR1 SGHTA and CDR2 FQGNSA. V lost 2 bases and J 2 bases, leaving 12 bases between the germline ends. CDR3 loop: CASSLSAQTNYGYTF. The CDR3 coding sequence is TGTGCCAGCAGCTTATCGGCGCAGACGAACTATGGCTACACCTTC.

This clonotype has a handful of counts. The chain uses TRBV28 and TRBJ1-1; D unclear. Trimming removed 3 bases from V and 6 bases from J, with 17 bases in between. This CDR3 region has 15 residues. Germline V lookup: CDR1 MDHEN, CDR2 SYDVKM. For the CDR3, the DNA is TGTGCCAGCAGTTTTCCGGTGGTCGGTAGTGCTGAAGCTTTCTTT. Its translation: CASSFPVVGSAEAFF.

Written as DNA, the CDR3 is TGCAGCGTTGTTTCCGGGGGCGGTCAGCCCCAGCATTTT. It codes for CSVVSGGGQPQHF. V gene TRBV29-1 combines with J gene TRBJ1-5; D may be TRBD1 (6 bases). V dropped 4 bases and J dropped 6 bases, with 13 bases sitting between them. In germline, CDR1 is SQVTM, CDR2 ANQGSEA. The CDR3 spans 13 residues.

There are a few counts of this clonotype. V gene TRBV10-3 combines with J gene TRBJ1-2, with TRBD1 identical over 7 bases. V shed 3 bases, J shed 5 bases, and the junction held 9 bases outside the gene matches. This CDR3 spans 15 amino acids. CDR1 is ENHRY and CDR2 is SYGVKD in the germline V gene. This chain's CDR3 is CAISDETGIRYGYTF. CDR3 DNA sequence: TGTGCCATCAGTGACGAGACAGGGATTCGGTATGGCTACACCTTC.